Below, 5 T cell receptor beta chains from the same sample are listed, as sequenced in a study of brain T cells in children with intractable seizures. Surgery cases with the highest brain T cell transcript signatures were chosen for sequencing. TCRdb's copy holds only in-frame clones and misses some; the assay was immunoSEQ multiplex PCR. In the table there are 1,500 to 2,500 clones, almost 80% of which are singletons. The sequencing used resected brain tissue, collected at surgery. Receptors were obtained from a girl aged 2 to 10 with tuberous sclerosis and intractable seizures.

This sequence joins TRBV10-1 and TRBJ2-3; a possible D gene is TRBD2 (7 bases). The germline V gene encodes CDR1 WNHNN and CDR2 SYGVQD (reference sequence). The V gene lost 4 bases and the J gene lost 4 bases, with 12 bases spanning the gap. This CDR3 has 14 residues. The CDR3: CASSGGGGPDTQYF. For the CDR3, the DNA is TGCGCCAGCAGTGGAGGCGGGGGCCCAGATACGCAGTATTTT.

The chain employs TRBV6-4 and TRBJ2-3; 10 bases match TRBD2. Trimming at V came to 6 bases and at J to 6 bases, leaving 9 bases not matched to a gene. This CDR3 has 15 residues. The germline V gene has CDR1 MRHNA and CDR2 SNTAGT. Here the CDR3 reads CASSPSGGASDTQYF. DNA of the CDR3: TGTGCCAGCAGCCCAAGCGGGGGGGCCTCGGATACGCAGTATTTT.

The chain's CDR3 is CASSDGGGQTDTQYF. CDR3 DNA sequence: TGTGCCAGCAGTGATGGAGGGGGGCAGACAGATACGCAGTATTTT. The J gene is TRBJ2-3, the V gene TRBV6-4, with D tentatively TRBD1 or TRBD2 (6 bases each). V was clipped by 3 bases and J by 3 bases, with 13 bases between them. Germline CDR1 and CDR2: MRHNA and SNTAGT. This CDR3 is built from 15 residues.

For this clone: Other nucleotide sequences from this sample produce the same CDR3. The chain is built from TRBV10-3 and TRBJ2-5, with 10 bases aligning to TRBD2. The CDR3 is 16 amino acids. Germline V lookup: CDR1 ENHRY, CDR2 SYGVKD. V lost 3 bases and J lost 5; bases outside the gene matches: 9. CDR3 DNA sequence: TGTGCCATCAGTGATTCGGCTAGCGGGGGTCGGGAGACCCAGTACTTC. Residues: CAISDSASGGRETQYF.

V usage is TRBV19 and J usage is TRBJ1-5; 8 bases align to TRBD1. Losses at the gene ends were 2 bases for V and 4 bases for J; bases not matched to a gene: 4. The CDR3 spans 15 residues. Germline lookup yields CDR1 LNHDA and CDR2 SQIVND (reference sequence). CDR3 loop: CASSIRTGRNQPQHF. The CDR3 region has the DNA TGTGCCAGTAGTATAAGGACAGGGAGGAATCAGCCCCAGCATTTT.